This TCR beta chain was identified during a study of post-analysis software for immune sequencing data. Across the study: Recorded subtypes: relapsing-remitting, secondary progressive, progressive-relapsing; some patients unannotated. General study results and limits: Same-batch samples co-clustered strongly by F measure. Roughly five TRBV segments, including TRBV5-6, TRBV5-1 and TRBV20-1, were more frequent in patients than controls.

CDR1 MNHEY and CDR2 SVGAGI come from the germline V gene. The ends were cut back, 1 base at V and 4 bases at J, with 7 bases in the middle. This CDR3 is 13 amino acids long. In the case of this clonotype: Antigen specificity is unknown.

Prepared TCR beta cDNA libraries contained unique molecular identifiers. Each sample of roughly 0.9 to 11 million input T cells yielded around 500,000 cDNA molecules, so each molecule approximated one T cell. Each CDR3 protein gets one entry after TCRdb re-called the PCR reads with MiXCR. The sample lists some 690,000 distinct CDR3 sequences, about 32% seen once, with 0.55% to 0.65% in the top ten. This TCR was recovered from a girl aged 10 to 17 with multiple sclerosis. The specimen sequenced was blood. The genes are TRBV6-5 and TRBJ2-5; no definite D call. CDR3 in DNA: TGTGCCAGCAGTTACTACGCGCGAGAGACCCAGTACTTC. Translation gives CASSYYARETQYF.